This T cell receptor beta chain was sequenced for a study of response to subunit inactivated influenza vaccine. TCRdb fed the RT-PCR reads into MiXCR, producing one record per CDR3 protein. Among more than 450,000 distinct CDR3 sequences listed, about 7.6% were seen once. The sequencing here drew on PBMCs from blood, taken about 23 months after vaccination. The origin of this receptor is a man in his fifties or sixties who received an inactivated influenza vaccine.

CDR3 bases: TGTGCCAGCAGTTTATCAGGGCCAACCTACGAGCAGTACTTC. The encoded protein is CASSLSGPTYEQYF. The rearrangement uses TRBV12-3 or TRBV12-4 and TRBJ2-7; TRBD1 might be the D (5 bases). Trimming cost V 2 bases and J 2 bases, with 10 bases left between them. This CDR3 region has 14 residues.